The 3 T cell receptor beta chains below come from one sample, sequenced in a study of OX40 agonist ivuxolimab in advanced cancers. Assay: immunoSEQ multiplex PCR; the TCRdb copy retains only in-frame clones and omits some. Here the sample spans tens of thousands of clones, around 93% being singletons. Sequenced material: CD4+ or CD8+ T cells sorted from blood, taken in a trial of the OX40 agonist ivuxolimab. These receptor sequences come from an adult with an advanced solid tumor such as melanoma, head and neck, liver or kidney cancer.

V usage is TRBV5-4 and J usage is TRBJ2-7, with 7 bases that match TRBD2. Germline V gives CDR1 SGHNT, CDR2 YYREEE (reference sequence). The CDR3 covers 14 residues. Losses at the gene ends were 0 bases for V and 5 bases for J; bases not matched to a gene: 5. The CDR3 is CASSLEGSGHEQYF. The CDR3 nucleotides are TGTGCCAGCAGCTTGGAAGGTAGCGGGCACGAGCAGTACTTC. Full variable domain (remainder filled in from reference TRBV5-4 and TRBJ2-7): ETGVTQSPTHLIKTRGQQVTLRCSSQSGHNTVSWYQQALGQGPQFIFQYYREEENGRGNFPPRFSGLQFPNYSSELNVNALELDDSALYLCASSLEGSGHEQYFGPGTRLTVT.

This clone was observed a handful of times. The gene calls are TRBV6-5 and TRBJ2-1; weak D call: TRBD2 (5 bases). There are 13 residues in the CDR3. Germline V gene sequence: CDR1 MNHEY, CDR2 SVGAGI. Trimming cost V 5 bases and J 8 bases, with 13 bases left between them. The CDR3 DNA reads TGTGCCAGCAGTGAGACGGACTCCGATGAGCAGTTCTTC. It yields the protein CASSETDSDEQFF.

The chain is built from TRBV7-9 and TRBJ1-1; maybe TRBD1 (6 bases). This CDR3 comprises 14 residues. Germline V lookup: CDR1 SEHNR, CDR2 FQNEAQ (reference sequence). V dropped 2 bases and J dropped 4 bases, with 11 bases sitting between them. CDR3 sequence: CASSLKSGATEAFF. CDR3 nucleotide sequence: TGTGCCAGCAGCTTAAAATCAGGGGCCACTGAAGCTTTCTTT.